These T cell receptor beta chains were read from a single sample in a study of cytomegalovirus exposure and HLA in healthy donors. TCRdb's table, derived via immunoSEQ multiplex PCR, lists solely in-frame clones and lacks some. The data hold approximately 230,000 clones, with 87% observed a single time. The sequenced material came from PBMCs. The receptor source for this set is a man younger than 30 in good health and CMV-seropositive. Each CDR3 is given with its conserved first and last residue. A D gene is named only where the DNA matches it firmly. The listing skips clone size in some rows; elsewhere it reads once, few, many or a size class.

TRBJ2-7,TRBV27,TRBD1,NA,CASSPRTGTYEQYF,TGTGCCAGCAGTCCCAGGACAGGGACCTACGAGCAGTACTTC
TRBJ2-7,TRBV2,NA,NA,CASTQGGGYEQYF,TGTGCCAGCACTCAGGGTGGGGGATACGAGCAGTACTTC
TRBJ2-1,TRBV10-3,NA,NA,CAIHAGQGPDGQFF,TGTGCCATCCACGCCGGTCAGGGGCCGGATGGGCAGTTCTTC
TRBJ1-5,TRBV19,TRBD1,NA,CASSVRDSNQPQHF,TGTGCCAGTAGTGTCCGGGACAGTAATCAGCCCCAGCATTTT
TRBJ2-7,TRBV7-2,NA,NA,CASSLTSGWSNSYEQYF,TGTGCCAGCAGCTTAACGTCTGGGTGGTCGAACTCCTACGAGCAGTACTTC
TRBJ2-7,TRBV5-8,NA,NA,CASIRRGLSLGEQYF,TGTGCCAGTATTCGACGGGGCCTATCTCTGGGGGAGCAGTACTTC
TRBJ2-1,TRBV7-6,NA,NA,CASSLQGPYNEQFF,TGTGCCAGCAGCTTACAGGGACCCTACAATGAGCAGTTCTTC
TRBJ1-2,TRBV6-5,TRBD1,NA,CASSYSGTGGGYTF,TGTGCCAGCAGTTACTCAGGGACAGGGGGCGGCTACACCTTC
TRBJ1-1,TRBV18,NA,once,CASSGSGGVDTEAFF,TGTGCCAGCTCGGGGAGTGGAGGGGTTGACACTGAAGCTTTCTTT
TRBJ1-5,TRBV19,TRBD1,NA,CASIQQGARNQPQHF,TGTGCCAGTATCCAACAGGGGGCCCGCAATCAGCCCCAGCATTTT
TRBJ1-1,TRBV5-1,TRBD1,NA,CASSPGTDTEAFF,TGCGCCAGCAGCCCCGGGACAGACACTGAAGCTTTCTTT
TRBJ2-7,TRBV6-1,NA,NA,CASYRNEQYF,TGTGCCAGCTACAGAAACGAGCAGTACTTC
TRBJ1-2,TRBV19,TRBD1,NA,CASSIGTGNGYTF,TGTGCCAGTAGTATCGGGACAGGGAATGGCTACACCTTC
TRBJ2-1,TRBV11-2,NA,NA,CASSLEYRNEQFF,TGTGCCAGCAGCTTAGAGTACCGGAATGAGCAGTTCTTC
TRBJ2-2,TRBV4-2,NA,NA,CASSPPGVTGELFF,TGTGCCAGCAGCCCCCCTGGGGTCACCGGGGAGCTGTTTTTT
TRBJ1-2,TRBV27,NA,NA,CASSAQGPPSYGYTF,TGTGCCAGCAGCGCTCAGGGTCCCCCTAGCTATGGCTACACCTTC
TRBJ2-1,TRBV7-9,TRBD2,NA,CASRPRPREPYNEQFF,TGTGCCAGCAGACCACGTCCGCGGGAGCCCTACAATGAGCAGTTCTTC
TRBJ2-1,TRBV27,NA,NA,CASSLFNEQFF,TGTGCCAGCAGTTTATTCAATGAGCAGTTCTTC
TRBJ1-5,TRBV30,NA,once,CAWSGGYNQPQHF,TGTGCCTGGAGCGGGGGGTACAATCAGCCCCAGCATTTT
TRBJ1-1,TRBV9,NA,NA,CASSVTAKNTEAFF,TGTGCCAGCAGCGTAACAGCAAAGAACACTGAAGCTTTCTTT
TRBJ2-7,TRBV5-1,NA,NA,CASSSAIGNEQYF,TGCGCCAGCAGCTCGGCAATTGGGAACGAGCAGTACTTC
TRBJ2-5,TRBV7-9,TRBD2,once,CASSLASQRESFETQYF,TGTGCCAGCAGCTTAGCGAGCCAGCGGGAGTCGTTCGAGACCCAGTACTTC
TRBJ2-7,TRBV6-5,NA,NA,CASRPDSLSYEQYF,TGTGCCAGCAGGCCAGACAGTCTCTCCTACGAGCAGTACTTC
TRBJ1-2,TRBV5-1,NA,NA,CASRRDGVGYGYTF,TGCGCCAGCAGAAGAGATGGGGTCGGCTATGGCTACACCTTC
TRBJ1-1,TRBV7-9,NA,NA,CASSDAPVNTEAFF,TGTGCCAGCAGCGATGCTCCAGTGAACACTGAAGCTTTCTTT
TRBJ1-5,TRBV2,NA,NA,CASSDAGWGNQPQHF,TGTGCCAGCAGTGATGCGGGTTGGGGCAATCAGCCCCAGCATTTT
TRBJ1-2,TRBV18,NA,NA,CASSPGTQTRYGYTF,TGTGCCAGCTCACCCGGGACCCAGACGCGCTATGGCTACACCTTC
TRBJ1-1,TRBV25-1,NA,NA,CASSEPGGGNTEAFF,TGTGCCAGCAGTGAACCTGGGGGTGGAAACACTGAAGCTTTCTTT
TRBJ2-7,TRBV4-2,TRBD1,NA,CASSQEQGRYYEQYF,TGTGCCAGCAGCCAAGAACAGGGGCGCTACTACGAGCAGTACTTC
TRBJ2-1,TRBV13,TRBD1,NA,CASSLSGQTLNEQFF,TGTGCCAGCAGCTTATCGGGACAGACCCTCAATGAGCAGTTCTTC
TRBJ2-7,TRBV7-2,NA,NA,CASSARDLIRGQYF,TGTGCCAGCAGCGCCCGGGACCTAATACGTGGGCAGTACTTC
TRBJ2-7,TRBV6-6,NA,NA,CASSYSTRFYEQYF,TGTGCCAGCAGTTACTCGACACGGTTCTACGAGCAGTACTTC
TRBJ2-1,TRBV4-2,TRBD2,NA,CASSQRFATSGKGNEQFF,TGTGCCAGCAGCCAACGATTCGCGACTAGCGGGAAGGGCAATGAGCAGTTCTTC
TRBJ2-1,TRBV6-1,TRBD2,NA,CASSQERGASYNEQFF,TGTGCCAGCAGTCAAGAGCGGGGGGCCTCCTACAATGAGCAGTTCTTC
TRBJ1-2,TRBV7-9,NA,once,CASSPWRGVGPNGYTF,TGTGCCAGCAGCCCCTGGAGGGGAGTGGGACCCAATGGCTACACCTTC
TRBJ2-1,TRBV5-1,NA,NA,CASRSRVGNEQFF,TGCGCCAGCAGATCAAGGGTGGGTAATGAGCAGTTCTTC
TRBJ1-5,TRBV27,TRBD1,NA,CASSTRQGNQPQHF,TGTGCCAGCAGTACACGACAGGGGAATCAGCCCCAGCATTTT
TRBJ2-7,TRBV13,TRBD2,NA,CASSLRWTSGSGEQYF,TGTGCCAGCAGCTTACGTTGGACTAGCGGGAGCGGCGAGCAGTACTTC
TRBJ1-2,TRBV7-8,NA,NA,CASSLVRLANYGYTF,TGTGCCAGCAGCTTAGTAAGGCTTGCTAACTATGGCTACACCTTC
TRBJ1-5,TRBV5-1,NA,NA,CASSLEGARQPQHF,TGCGCCAGCAGCTTGGAAGGGGCCAGACAGCCCCAGCATTTT
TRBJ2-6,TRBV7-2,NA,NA,CASSQRDNFIPSGANVLTF,TGTGCCAGCAGCCAACGGGACAACTTTATACCTTCTGGGGCCAACGTCCTGACTTTC
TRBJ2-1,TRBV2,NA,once,CASRTFNEQFF,TGTGCCAGCAGAACCTTCAATGAGCAGTTCTTC
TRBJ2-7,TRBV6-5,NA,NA,CASSYDFSSYEQYF,TGTGCCAGCAGTTACGACTTTAGCTCCTACGAGCAGTACTTC
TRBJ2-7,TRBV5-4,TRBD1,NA,CASSSSRGLYEQYF,TGTGCCAGCAGCTCATCGAGGGGGCTCTACGAGCAGTACTTC
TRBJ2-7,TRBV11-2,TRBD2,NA,CASSPRTSGIYEQYF,TGTGCCAGCAGCCCGCGTACTAGCGGGATATACGAGCAGTACTTC
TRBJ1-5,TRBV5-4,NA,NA,CASSLGGGNNQPQHF,TGTGCCAGCAGCCTCGGGGGGGGGAACAATCAGCCCCAGCATTTT
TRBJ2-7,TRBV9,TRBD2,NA,CASSATSGSYEQYF,TGTGCCAGCAGTGCGACTAGCGGGAGCTACGAGCAGTACTTC
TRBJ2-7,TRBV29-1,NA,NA,CSVRPSSYEQYF,TGCAGCGTTCGACCGAGCTCCTACGAGCAGTACTTC
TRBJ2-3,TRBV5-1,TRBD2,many,CASSFGSGRDTQYF,TGCGCCAGCAGCTTCGGTAGCGGGAGAGATACGCAGTATTTT
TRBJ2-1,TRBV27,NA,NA,CASSLRQAHEQFF,TGTGCCAGCAGTTTACGGCAGGCCCATGAGCAGTTCTTC
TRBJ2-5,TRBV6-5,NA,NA,CASSYSRGVRQETQYF,TGTGCCAGCAGTTACAGTCGTGGGGTTCGGCAAGAGACCCAGTACTTC
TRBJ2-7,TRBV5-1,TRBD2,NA,CASALLAGIYEQYF,TGCGCCAGCGCCTTACTAGCGGGCATCTACGAGCAGTACTTC
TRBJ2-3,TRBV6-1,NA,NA,CASSERRGGTDTQYF,TGTGCCAGCAGTGAGAGACGGGGTGGCACAGATACGCAGTATTTT